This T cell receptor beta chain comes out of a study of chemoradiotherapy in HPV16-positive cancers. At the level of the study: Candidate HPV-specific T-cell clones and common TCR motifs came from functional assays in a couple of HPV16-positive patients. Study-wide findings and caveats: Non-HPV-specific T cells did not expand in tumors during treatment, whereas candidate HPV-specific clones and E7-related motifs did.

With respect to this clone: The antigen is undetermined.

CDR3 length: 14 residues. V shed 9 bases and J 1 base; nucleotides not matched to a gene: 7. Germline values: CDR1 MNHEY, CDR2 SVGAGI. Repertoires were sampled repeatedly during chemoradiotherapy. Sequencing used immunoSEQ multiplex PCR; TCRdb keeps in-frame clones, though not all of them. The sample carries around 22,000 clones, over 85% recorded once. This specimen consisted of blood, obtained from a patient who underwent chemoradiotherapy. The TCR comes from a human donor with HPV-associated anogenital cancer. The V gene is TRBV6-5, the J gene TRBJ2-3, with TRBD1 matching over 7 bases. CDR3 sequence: CASRDRRGTDTQYF. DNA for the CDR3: TGTGCCAGTAGGGACAGACGGGGCACAGATACGCAGTATTTT.